These 21 T cell receptor beta chains share one sample of origin, sequenced in a study of blood T cell repertoires in COVID-19 (dated by TCRdb to the early 2020s). To prepare the library, the immunoSEQ multiplex PCR assay was applied. Not all clones reach the TCRdb copy of this immuneACCESS table, which keeps in-frame sequences only. Checked studies attribute under half of the gap to unresolved V genes and leave the rest unexplained. The sample table holds over 40,000 clones, of which roughly 84% were seen once. The biggest ten clones account for 3.5% to 4.5% of the sample. The sequenced material came from peripheral blood. Every receptor here comes from a man at least 80 years old with active COVID-19.

V and J are TRBV10-1 and TRBJ2-7, with D perhaps TRBD2 (5 bases). This CDR3 comprises 14 residues. The germline CDR1 and CDR2 sequences are WNHNN and SYGVQD (reference sequence). V lost 3 bases and J lost 2, with 11 bases in between. The CDR3 loop is CASSEEGLTYEQYF. CDR3 DNA sequence: TGCGCCAGCAGTGAAGAGGGATTGACCTACGAGCAGTACTTC.

This chain connects TRBV30 to TRBJ2-7; D might be TRBD1 (6 bases). V was trimmed by 6 bases and J by 4 bases, leaving 22 bases between them. This CDR3 is 15 amino acids long. Germline values: CDR1 GTSNPN, CDR2 SVGIG (reference sequence). CDR3 in amino acids: CACSSPTWGQYEQYF. The CDR3, as DNA: TGTGCCTGCAGCTCGCCGACGTGGGGGCAATACGAGCAGTACTTC.

This chain links TRBV30 with TRBJ2-7, with 8 nucleotides matching TRBD1. The length of the CDR3 is 16 residues. Per the germline V gene, CDR1 is GTSNPN and CDR2 is SVGIG (reference sequence). After removal of 2 bases from V and 0 bases from J, the junction contained 9 bases not matched to a gene. CDR3 coding DNA: TGTGCCTGGAGTTTAAGGGACAGGTTTAGCTCCTACGAGCAGTACTTC. Protein sequence: CAWSLRDRFSSYEQYF. The full variable domain, with the rest looked up from reference TRBV30 and TRBJ2-7, is SQTIHQWPATLVQPVGSPLSLECTVEGTSNPNLYWYRQAAGRGLQLLFYSVGIGQISSEVPQNLSASRPQDRQFILSSKKLLLSDSGFYLCAWSLRDRFSSYEQYFGPGTRLTVT.

This clone was counted a single time. The chain joins TRBV27 to TRBJ2-3; 13 bases agree with TRBD2. V gave up 1 base and J gave up 3 bases; unmatched junction bases: 10. Germline CDR1 and CDR2: MNHEY and SMNVEV (reference sequence). This CDR3 has 19 amino acids. The CDR3 nucleotides are TGTGCCAGCAGTTTATGGGGACTAGCGGGAAGGAGGGGAACAGATACGCAGTATTTT. Translation gives CASSLWGLAGRRGTDTQYF.

The rearrangement uses TRBV5-3 and TRBJ1-2; 7 bases line up with TRBD1. TRBV5-3 is treated as an ORF (open reading frame) with a function not yet certain. V dropped 4 bases and J dropped 4; count of bases not matched to a gene: 13. CDR3 length equals 16 residues. The CDR3 DNA reads as TGTGCCAGAAGCCCCCGAAGACAGGGTTTTGGCTATGGCTACACCTTC. Its translation is CARSPRRQGFGYGYTF.

The chain combines TRBV9 with TRBJ2-3, with 10 positions matching TRBD1. This CDR3 is built from 15 residues. Germline values: CDR1 SGDLS, CDR2 YYNGEE. Trimming cost V 4 bases and J 5 bases; bases outside gene matches: 7. This CDR3 is CASSLDRGQGDTQYF. CDR3 in DNA: TGTGCCAGCAGCCTCGACAGGGGGCAGGGAGATACGCAGTATTTT.

The V call is TRBV6-2 or TRBV6-3, the J call TRBJ2-5; no reliable D call. This CDR3 spans 14 amino acids. Trimming cost V 0 bases and J 2 bases, with 7 bases left between them. Germline values: CDR1 MNHEY, CDR2 SVGEGT. CDR3 nucleotide sequence: TGTGCCAGCAGTTACTCGTCGTTGCAAGAGACCCAGTACTTC. It yields the protein CASSYSSLQETQYF.

This chain links TRBV9 with TRBJ2-1, with TRBD2 identical over 8 bases. The CDR3 sequence is 16 residues long. CDR1 and CDR2 (germline): SGDLS, YYNGEE. V dropped 4 bases and J dropped 6; count of bases not matched to a gene: 12. The CDR3 sequence is CASSPHSGIRSNEQFF. Here the CDR3 DNA reads TGTGCCAGCAGCCCCCATAGCGGGATCCGCTCCAATGAGCAGTTCTTC.

The gene calls are TRBV5-8 and TRBJ2-1; D might be TRBD2 (5 bases). The V and J ends lost 1 base and 0 bases respectively, with 8 bases between them. The CDR3 totals 15 residues. Per germline, CDR1 SGHTS and CDR2 YDEGEE. The CDR3 loop is CASSLIRDSYNEQFF. CDR3 nucleotide sequence: TGTGCCAGCAGCTTGATACGGGACTCCTACAATGAGCAGTTCTTC.

J is TRBJ2-3 and V is TRBV30, with 9 bases aligning to TRBD2. The CDR3 has 15 amino acids. Germline CDR1 reads GTSNPN; CDR2 reads SVGIG (reference sequence). After removal of 7 bases from V and 6 bases from J, the junction contained 14 bases not matched to a gene. The DNA of the CDR3 is TGTGCCTCCAACGTAGCGGGAGCCAGACTGGATACGCAGTATTTT. It specifies CASNVAGARLDTQYF.

The chain employs TRBV7-8 and TRBJ2-5; weak D call: TRBD1 (6 bases). The germline V gene has CDR1 SGHVS and CDR2 FQNEAQ. Trimming took 6 bases from V and 3 from J, leaving 17 bases between them. This CDR3 has 15 residues. CDR3 sequence: CASRGGFGQKETQYF. The CDR3 region has the DNA TGTGCCAGCAGAGGCGGGTTTGGACAGAAAGAGACCCAGTACTTC.

This clone has a handful of counts. The chain uses TRBV30 and TRBJ2-7; 8 bases are shared with TRBD2. Germline V gene lookup returns CDR1 GTSNPN and CDR2 SVGIG (reference sequence). There are 14 residues in the CDR3. With 2 bases clipped from V and 2 bases from J, the junction kept 5 bases outside the gene matches. The CDR3 sequence: CAWSRVGLAYEQYF. Written as DNA, the CDR3 is TGTGCCTGGAGTCGAGTGGGACTAGCCTACGAGCAGTACTTC.

The chain joins TRBV6-2 or TRBV6-3 to TRBJ2-1; 10 bases are shared with TRBD1. J was trimmed by 7 bases and V by 6 bases; bases with no gene match: 15. The germline gives CDR1 MNHEY, CDR2 SVGEGT. This CDR3 is 17 amino acids long. The CDR3 loop is CASSLATGGAFMNEQFF. The CDR3, as DNA: TGTGCCAGCAGCCTTGCGACAGGGGGCGCGTTTATGAATGAGCAGTTCTTC.

The V and J genes are TRBV30 and TRBJ1-2; 7 nucleotides line up with TRBD1. CDR1 and CDR2 (germline): GTSNPN, SVGIG (reference sequence). Unmatched junction bases numbered 20, after V lost 0 bases and J lost 4 bases. The CDR3 sequence is 19 residues long. As DNA, the CDR3 is TGTGCCTGGAGTGTACCCAATCCCCGAGGGGGCCCGTTTGGCTATGGCTACACCTTC. It is translated as CAWSVPNPRGGPFGYGYTF.

V gene TRBV7-9 combines with J gene TRBJ2-5; D not certain. V dropped 5 bases and J dropped 0 bases, with 4 bases sitting between them. Germline CDR1 SEHNR, CDR2 FQNEAQ (reference sequence). The CDR3 sequence is 12 residues long. CDR3 sequence: CASSPYQETQYF. The CDR3 DNA reads as TGTGCCAGCAGCCCCTACCAAGAGACCCAGTACTTC. The entire variable domain, with the rest obtained from reference TRBV7-9 and TRBJ2-5, is as follows: DTGVSQNPRHKITKRGQNVTFRCDPISEHNRLYWYRQTLGQGPEFLTYFQNEAQLEKSRLLSDRFSAERPKGSFSTLEIQRTEQGDSAMYLCASSPYQETQYFGPGTRLLVL.

The rearrangement joins TRBV6-4 to TRBJ2-2; 9 nucleotides agree with TRBD2. Trimming removed 0 bases from V and 6 bases from J; junction bases left unmatched: 11. The CDR3 loop spans 18 amino acids. Germline CDR1 reads MRHNA; CDR2 reads SNTAGT. CDR3 amino acids: CASSDSPGLAGVPGELFF. In DNA form, the CDR3 reads TGTGCCAGCAGTGACTCTCCGGGATTAGCGGGAGTTCCCGGGGAGCTGTTTTTT.

The chain is built from TRBV4-2 and TRBJ1-2, with D unclear. The CDR3 sequence is 15 residues long. Trimming shortened V by 1 base and J by 1 base, and 10 bases separated the two germline ends. Germline V gene sequence: CDR1 LGHNA, CDR2 YNFKEQ. The DNA for the CDR3 is TGTGCCAGCAGCCAAGTAGGTAGCGGTAACTATGGCTACACCTTC. It translates to CASSQVGSGNYGYTF.

This sequence joins TRBV4-1 and TRBJ2-2; D perhaps matches TRBD2 (6 bases). V dropped 4 bases and J dropped 5 bases, with 11 bases sitting between them. CDR1 is MGHRA and CDR2 is YSYEKL in the germline V gene. The CDR3 runs 14 residues. The CDR3 loop reads CASSPGTPTGELFF. The CDR3 DNA is TGCGCCAGCAGCCCCGGGACTCCAACCGGGGAGCTGTTTTTT.

CDR3: CATSAGEGSSYEQYF. The DNA of the CDR3 is TGTGCCACCAGTGCCGGGGAGGGATCTTCCTACGAGCAGTACTTC. The V call is TRBV24-1, the J call TRBJ2-7, with 7 bases aligning to TRBD2. The J segment lost 1 base and the V segment lost 5 bases, leaving 7 bases of the junction unmatched. This CDR3 comprises 15 residues. Germline V gene sequence: CDR1 KGHDR, CDR2 SFDVKD.

This chain uses TRBV28 with TRBJ1-4; a weak D match, TRBD1 (5 bases). CDR3 size: 16 residues. CDR1 and CDR2 from the germline V gene are MDHEN and SYDVKM. V was trimmed by 6 bases and J by 4 bases, leaving 18 bases between them. This chain's CDR3 is CASSPVGGFGNEKLFF. Here the CDR3 DNA reads TGTGCCAGCAGCCCCGTGGGGGGATTTGGTAATGAAAAACTGTTTTTT.

The chain has TRBV2 and TRBJ2-1; 10 bases line up with TRBD2. J lost 1 base, V lost 8 bases, and 11 bases had no gene match. This CDR3 region has 17 residues. Germline V gene data show CDR1 as SNHLY and CDR2 as FYNNEI. The CDR3 is CASQREGPMVSYNEQFF. The CDR3 region has the DNA TGTGCCAGCCAGCGGGAGGGCCCCATGGTATCCTACAATGAGCAGTTCTTC.